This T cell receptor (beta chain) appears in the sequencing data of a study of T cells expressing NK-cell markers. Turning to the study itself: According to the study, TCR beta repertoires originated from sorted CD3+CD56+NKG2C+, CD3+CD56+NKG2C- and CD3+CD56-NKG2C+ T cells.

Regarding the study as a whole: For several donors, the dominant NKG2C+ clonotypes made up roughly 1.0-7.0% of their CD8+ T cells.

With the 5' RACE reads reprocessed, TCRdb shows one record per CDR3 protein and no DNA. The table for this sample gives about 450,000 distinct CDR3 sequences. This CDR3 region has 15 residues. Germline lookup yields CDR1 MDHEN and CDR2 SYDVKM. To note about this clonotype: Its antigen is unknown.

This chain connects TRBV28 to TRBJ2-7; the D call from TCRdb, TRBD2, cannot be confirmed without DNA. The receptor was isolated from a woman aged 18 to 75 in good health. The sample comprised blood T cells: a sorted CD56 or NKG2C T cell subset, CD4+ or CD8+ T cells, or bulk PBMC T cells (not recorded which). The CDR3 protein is CASSFRGGRAGEQYF.